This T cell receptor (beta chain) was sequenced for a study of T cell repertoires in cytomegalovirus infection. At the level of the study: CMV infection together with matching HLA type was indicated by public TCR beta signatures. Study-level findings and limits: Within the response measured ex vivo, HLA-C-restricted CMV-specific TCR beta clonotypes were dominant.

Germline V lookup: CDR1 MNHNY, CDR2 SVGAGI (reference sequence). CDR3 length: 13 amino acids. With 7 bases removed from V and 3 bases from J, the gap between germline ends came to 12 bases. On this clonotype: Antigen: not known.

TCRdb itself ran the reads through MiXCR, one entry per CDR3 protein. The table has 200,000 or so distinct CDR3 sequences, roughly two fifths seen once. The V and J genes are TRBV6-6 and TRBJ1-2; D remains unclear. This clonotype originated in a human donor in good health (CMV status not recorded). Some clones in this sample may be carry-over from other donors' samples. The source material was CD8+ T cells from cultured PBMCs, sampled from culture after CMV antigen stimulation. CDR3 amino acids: CASTNPLDYGYTF. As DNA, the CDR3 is TGTGCCAGCACCAACCCCCTAGACTATGGCTACACCTTC.